Sequencing of this T cell receptor (beta chain) was carried out in a study of siplizumab effects on memory and regulatory T cells. The study's findings and limits: Many proliferating CD4+ or CD8+ clones remained unclassified. Roughly 75-95% of them could not be assigned either a naive or a memory phenotype. The apparent diversity of naive T cells exceeded that of memory cells, and naive T cells seemed to make a major contribution to the alloresponse.

Worth noting for this clone: Antigen specificity is unknown.

Germline CDR1 and CDR2: SGHTS and YDEGEE. The trim removed 1 base at V and 10 bases at J, leaving 17 bases unmatched. CDR3 length equals 17 residues. Sequencing used immunoSEQ multiplex PCR; TCRdb keeps in-frame clones, though not all of them. The repertoire holds tens of thousands of clones, with under 98% as singletons. The receptor was derived from a human donor in good health. This chain links TRBV5-8 with TRBJ2-1, with TRBD2 matching over 7 bases. Sequencing was performed on naive CD4+ T cells sorted from blood. The CDR3 protein is CASSLFTRTRHAGEQFF. Here the CDR3 DNA reads TGTGCCAGCAGCTTGTTCACTAGGACTAGACACGCAGGGGAGCAGTTCTTC.